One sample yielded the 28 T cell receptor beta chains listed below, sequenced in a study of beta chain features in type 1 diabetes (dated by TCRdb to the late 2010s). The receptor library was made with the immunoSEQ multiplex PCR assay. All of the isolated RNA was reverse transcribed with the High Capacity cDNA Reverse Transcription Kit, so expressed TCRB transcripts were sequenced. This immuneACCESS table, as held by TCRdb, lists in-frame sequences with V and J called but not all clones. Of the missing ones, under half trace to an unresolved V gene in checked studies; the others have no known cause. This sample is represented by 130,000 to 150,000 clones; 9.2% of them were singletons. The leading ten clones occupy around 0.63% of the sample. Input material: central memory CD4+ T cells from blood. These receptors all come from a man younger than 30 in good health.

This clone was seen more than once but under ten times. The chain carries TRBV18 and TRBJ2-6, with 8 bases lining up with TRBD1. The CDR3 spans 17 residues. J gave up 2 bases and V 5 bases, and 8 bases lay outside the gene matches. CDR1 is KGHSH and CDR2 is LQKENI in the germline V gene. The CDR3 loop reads CASSAFGQGTGANVLTF. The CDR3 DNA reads TGTGCCAGCTCAGCATTCGGACAGGGAACTGGGGCCAACGTCCTGACTTTC.

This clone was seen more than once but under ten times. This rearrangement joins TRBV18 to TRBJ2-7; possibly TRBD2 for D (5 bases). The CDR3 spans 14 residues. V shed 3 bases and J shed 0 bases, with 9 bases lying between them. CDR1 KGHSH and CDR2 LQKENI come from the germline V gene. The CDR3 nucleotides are TGTGCCAGCTCACCTTTAGAGGGCTCCTACGAGCAGTACTTC. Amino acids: CASSPLEGSYEQYF.

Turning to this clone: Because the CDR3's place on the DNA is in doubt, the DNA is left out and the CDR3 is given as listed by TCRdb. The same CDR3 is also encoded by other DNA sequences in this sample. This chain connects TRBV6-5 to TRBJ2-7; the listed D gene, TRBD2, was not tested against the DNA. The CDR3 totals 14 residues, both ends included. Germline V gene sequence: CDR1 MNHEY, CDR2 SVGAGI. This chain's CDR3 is CATCRTYGCDEQYF.

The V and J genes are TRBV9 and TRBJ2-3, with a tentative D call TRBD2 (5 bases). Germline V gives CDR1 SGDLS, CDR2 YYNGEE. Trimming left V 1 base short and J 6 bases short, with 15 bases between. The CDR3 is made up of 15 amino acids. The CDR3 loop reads CASSVNDYSVDTQYF. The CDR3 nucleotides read TGTGCCAGCAGCGTAAATGACTACTCGGTGGATACGCAGTATTTT.

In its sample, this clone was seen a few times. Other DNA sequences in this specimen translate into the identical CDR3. The CDR3 protein is CASSLERGNTIYF. The CDR3 DNA sequence: TGTGCCAGCAGCCTAGAGAGGGGAAACACCATATATTTT. The V and J genes are TRBV7-9 and TRBJ1-3; no firm D call. There are 13 residues in the CDR3. Trimming removed 5 bases at V and 4 bases at J, with 9 bases between. CDR1 and CDR2 from the germline V gene are SEHNR and FQNEAQ (reference sequence).

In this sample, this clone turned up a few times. CDR3 loop: CASSQASGPSGNTIYF. CDR3 bases: TGTGCCAGCAGCCAAGCTTCGGGTCCTTCTGGAAACACCATATATTTT. The rearrangement uses TRBV4-2 and TRBJ1-3; no clear D. The CDR3 sequence is 16 residues long. V was clipped by 1 base and J by 1 base, with 11 bases between them. Per germline, CDR1 LGHNA and CDR2 YNFKEQ.

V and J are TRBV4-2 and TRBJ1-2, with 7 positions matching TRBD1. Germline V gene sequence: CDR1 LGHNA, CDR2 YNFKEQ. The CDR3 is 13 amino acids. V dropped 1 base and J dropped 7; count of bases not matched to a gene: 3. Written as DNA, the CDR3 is TGTGCCAGCAGCCAAGGACAGGGAGCTGGCTACACCTTC. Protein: CASSQGQGAGYTF.

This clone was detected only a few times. DNA of the CDR3: TGCGCCAGCAGGGGACAGGCGAGCTCCTACGAGCAGTACTTC. Translated: CASRGQASSYEQYF. The J gene is TRBJ2-7, the V gene TRBV5-1; 8 bases agree with TRBD1. After removal of 5 bases from V and 0 bases from J, the junction contained 4 bases not matched to a gene. Germline CDR1 and CDR2: SGHRS and YFSETQ. This CDR3 comprises 14 residues.

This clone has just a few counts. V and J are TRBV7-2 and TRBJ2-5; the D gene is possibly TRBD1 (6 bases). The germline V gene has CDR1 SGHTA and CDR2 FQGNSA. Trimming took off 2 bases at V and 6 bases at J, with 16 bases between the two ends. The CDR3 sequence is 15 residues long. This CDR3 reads CASSLSRQEGKTQYF. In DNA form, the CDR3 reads TGTGCCAGCAGCTTATCCCGACAGGAAGGGAAGACCCAGTACTTC.

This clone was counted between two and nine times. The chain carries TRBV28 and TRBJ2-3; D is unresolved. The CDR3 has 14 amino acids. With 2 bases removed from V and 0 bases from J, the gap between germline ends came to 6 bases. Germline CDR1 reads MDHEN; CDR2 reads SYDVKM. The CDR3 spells CASSLAGSTDTQYF. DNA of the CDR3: TGTGCCAGCAGTTTAGCCGGGAGCACAGATACGCAGTATTTT.

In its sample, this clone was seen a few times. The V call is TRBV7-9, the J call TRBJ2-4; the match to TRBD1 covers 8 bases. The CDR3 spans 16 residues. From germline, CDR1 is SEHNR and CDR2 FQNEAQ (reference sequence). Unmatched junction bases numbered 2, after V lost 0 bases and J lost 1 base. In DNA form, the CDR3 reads TGTGCCAGCAGCTTAGCGACAGGGGTGGCCAAAAACATTCAGTACTTC. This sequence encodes CASSLATGVAKNIQYF. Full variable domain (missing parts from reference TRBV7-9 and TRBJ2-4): DTGVSQNPRHKITKRGQNVTFRCDPISEHNRLYWYRQTLGQGPEFLTYFQNEAQLEKSRLLSDRFSAERPKGSFSTLEIQRTEQGDSAMYLCASSLATGVAKNIQYFGAGTRLSVL.

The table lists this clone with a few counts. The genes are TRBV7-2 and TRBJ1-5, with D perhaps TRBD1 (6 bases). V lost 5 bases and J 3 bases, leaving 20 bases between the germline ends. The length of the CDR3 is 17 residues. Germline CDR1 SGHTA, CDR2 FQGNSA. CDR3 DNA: TGTGCCAGCAGCCCCGAGGGTATAGGGGGTCCCAATCAGCCCCAGCATTTT. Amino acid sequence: CASSPEGIGGPNQPQHF.

The chain's CDR3 is CASGFAENNEQFF. In DNA, the CDR3 is TGTGCTAGTGGTTTTGCAGAAAACAATGAGCAGTTCTTC. The gene calls are TRBV12-5 and TRBJ2-1; no clear D gene. The CDR3 extends over 13 amino acids. Germline V gene lookup returns CDR1 LGHNT and CDR2 FRNRAP. The V end lost 3 bases, the J end lost 5 bases, and 8 bases lay between the germline ends.

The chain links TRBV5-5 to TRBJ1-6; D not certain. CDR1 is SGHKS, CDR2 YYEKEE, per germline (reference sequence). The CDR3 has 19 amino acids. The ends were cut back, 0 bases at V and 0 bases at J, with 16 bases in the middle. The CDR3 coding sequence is TGTGCCAGCAGCTTGGTAGCGGTCAGGACGAGCTCCTATAATTCACCCCTCCACTTT. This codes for CASSLVAVRTSSYNSPLHF.

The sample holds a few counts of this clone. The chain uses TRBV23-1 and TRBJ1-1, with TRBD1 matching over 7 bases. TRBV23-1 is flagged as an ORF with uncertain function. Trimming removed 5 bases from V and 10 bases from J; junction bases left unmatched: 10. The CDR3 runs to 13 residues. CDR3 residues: CASSSLGQEGAFF. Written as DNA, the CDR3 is TGCGCCAGCAGTTCCCTCGGACAGGAGGGAGCTTTCTTT.

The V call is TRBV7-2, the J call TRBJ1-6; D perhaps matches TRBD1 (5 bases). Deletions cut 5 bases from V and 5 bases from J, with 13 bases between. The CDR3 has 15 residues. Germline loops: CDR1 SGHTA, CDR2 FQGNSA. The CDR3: CASSPGRVNNSPLHF. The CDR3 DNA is TGTGCCAGCAGCCCAGGGAGGGTCAATAATTCACCCCTCCACTTT.

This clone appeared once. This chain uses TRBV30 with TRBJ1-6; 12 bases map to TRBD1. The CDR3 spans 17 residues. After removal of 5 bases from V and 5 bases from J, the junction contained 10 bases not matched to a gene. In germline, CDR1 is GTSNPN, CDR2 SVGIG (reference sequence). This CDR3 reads CAWGGKGQGANNSPLHF. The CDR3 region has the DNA TGTGCCTGGGGGGGGAAGGGACAGGGGGCGAATAATTCACCCCTCCACTTT. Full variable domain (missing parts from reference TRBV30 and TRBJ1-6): SQTIHQWPATLVQPVGSPLSLECTVEGTSNPNLYWYRQAAGRGLQLLFYSVGIGQISSEVPQNLSASRPQDRQFILSSKKLLLSDSGFYLCAWGGKGQGANNSPLHFGNGTRLTVT.

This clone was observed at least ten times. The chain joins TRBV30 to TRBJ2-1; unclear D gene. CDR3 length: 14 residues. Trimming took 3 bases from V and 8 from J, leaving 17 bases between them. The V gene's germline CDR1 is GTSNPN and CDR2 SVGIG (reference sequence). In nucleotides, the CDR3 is TGTGCCTGGAGCTCCCCTACAGTTGTCCATGAGCAGTTCTTC. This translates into CAWSSPTVVHEQFF. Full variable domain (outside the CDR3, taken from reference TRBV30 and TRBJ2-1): SQTIHQWPATLVQPVGSPLSLECTVEGTSNPNLYWYRQAAGRGLQLLFYSVGIGQISSEVPQNLSASRPQDRQFILSSKKLLLSDSGFYLCAWSSPTVVHEQFFGPGTRLTVL.

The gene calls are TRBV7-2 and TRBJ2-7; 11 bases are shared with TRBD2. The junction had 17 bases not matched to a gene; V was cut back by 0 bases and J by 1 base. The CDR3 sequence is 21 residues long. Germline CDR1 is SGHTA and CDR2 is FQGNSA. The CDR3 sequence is CASSLASSRLAGSQNSYEQYF. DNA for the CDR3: TGTGCCAGCAGCTTAGCCTCATCCAGACTAGCGGGGAGCCAAAATTCCTACGAGCAGTACTTC.

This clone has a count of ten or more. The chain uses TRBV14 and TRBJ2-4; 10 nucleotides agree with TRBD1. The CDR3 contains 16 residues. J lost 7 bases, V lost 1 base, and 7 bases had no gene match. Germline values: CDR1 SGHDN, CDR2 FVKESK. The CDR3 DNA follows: TGTGCCAGCAGCCAAGCCGTGGGACAGGGGATTAACATTCAGTACTTC. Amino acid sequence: CASSQAVGQGINIQYF. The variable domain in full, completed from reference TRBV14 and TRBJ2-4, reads EAGVTQFPSHSVIEKGQTVTLRCDPISGHDNLYWYRRVMGKEIKFLLHFVKESKQDESGMPNNRFLAERTGGTYSTLKVQPAELEDSGVYFCASSQAVGQGINIQYFGAGTRLSVL.

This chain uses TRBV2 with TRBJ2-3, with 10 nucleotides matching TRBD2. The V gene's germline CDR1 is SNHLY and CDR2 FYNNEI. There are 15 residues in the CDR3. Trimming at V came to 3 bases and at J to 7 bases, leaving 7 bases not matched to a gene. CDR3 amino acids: CASSERSGGAYTQYF. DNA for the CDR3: TGTGCCAGCAGTGAGCGAAGCGGGGGGGCGTATACGCAGTATTTT.

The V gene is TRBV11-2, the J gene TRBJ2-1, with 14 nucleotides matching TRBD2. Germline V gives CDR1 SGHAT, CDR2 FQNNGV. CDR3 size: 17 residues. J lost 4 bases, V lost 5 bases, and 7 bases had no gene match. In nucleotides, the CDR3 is TGTGCCAGCAGCCCCTGGCGGACTAGCGGGGGGTACAATGAGCAGTTCTTC. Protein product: CASSPWRTSGGYNEQFF.

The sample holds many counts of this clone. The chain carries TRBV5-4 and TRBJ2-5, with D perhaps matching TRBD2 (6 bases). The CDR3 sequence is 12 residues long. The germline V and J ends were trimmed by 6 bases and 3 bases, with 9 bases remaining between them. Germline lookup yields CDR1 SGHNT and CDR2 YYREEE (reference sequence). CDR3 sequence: CASMGGEETQYF. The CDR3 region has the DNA TGTGCCAGCATGGGCGGGGAAGAGACCCAGTACTTC.

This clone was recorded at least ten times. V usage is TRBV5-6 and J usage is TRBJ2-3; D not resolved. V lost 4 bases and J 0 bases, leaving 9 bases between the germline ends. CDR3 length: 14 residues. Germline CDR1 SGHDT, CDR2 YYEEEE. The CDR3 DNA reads TGTGCCAGCAGCCTGGGTACTAGCACAGATACGCAGTATTTT. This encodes CASSLGTSTDTQYF.

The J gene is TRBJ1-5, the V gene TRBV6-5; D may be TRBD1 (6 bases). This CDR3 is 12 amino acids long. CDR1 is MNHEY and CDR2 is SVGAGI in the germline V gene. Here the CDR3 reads CSWGLSNQPQHF. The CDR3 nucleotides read TGTTCCTGGGGGCTCAGCAATCAGCCCCAGCATTTT.

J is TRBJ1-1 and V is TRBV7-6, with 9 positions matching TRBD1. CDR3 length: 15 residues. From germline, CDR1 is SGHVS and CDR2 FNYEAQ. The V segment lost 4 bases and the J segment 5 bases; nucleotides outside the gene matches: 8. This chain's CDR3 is CASSSPGQGRTEAFF. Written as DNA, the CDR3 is TGTGCCAGCAGCTCACCGGGACAGGGACGGACTGAAGCTTTCTTT.

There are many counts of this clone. CDR3 DNA: TGCAGCGTTGCGCTAGGGAGTATTCAGACCCAGTACTTC. Protein sequence: CSVALGSIQTQYF. The chain combines TRBV29-1 with TRBJ2-5; D is possibly TRBD2 (5 bases). Germline values: CDR1 SQVTM, CDR2 ANQGSEA. This CDR3 comprises 13 residues. The germline V and J ends were trimmed by 4 bases and 6 bases, with 15 bases remaining between them.

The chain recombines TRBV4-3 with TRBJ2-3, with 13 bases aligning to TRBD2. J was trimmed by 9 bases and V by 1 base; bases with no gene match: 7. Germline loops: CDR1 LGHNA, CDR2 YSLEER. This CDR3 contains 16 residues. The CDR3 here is CASSQGLAGGYPTQYF. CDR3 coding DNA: TGCGCCAGCAGCCAAGGACTAGCGGGGGGCTACCCGACGCAGTATTTT.